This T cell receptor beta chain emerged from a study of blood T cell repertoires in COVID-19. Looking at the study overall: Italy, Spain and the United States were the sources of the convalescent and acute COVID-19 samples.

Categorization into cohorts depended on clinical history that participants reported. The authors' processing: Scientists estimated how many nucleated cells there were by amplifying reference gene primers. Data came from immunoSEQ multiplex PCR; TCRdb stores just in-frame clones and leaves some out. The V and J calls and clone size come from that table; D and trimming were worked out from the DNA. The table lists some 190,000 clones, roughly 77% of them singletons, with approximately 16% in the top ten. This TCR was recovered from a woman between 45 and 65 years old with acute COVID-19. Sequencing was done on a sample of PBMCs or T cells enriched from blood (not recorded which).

The CDR3 loop is CASSLGVSGGALAKNIQYF. The CDR3 DNA is TGTGCCAGCAGCTTGGGTGTTAGCGGGGGGGCCCTAGCCAAAAACATTCAGTACTTC. This chain connects TRBV5-4 to TRBJ2-4, with 11 bases aligning to TRBD2. CDR3 length equals 19 residues. Trimming at V came to 0 bases and at J to 0 bases, leaving 8 bases not matched to a gene. The germline V gene encodes CDR1 SGHNT and CDR2 YYREEE (reference sequence).